This is a list of T cell receptor beta chains from one sample in a study of regulatory dendritic cells for organ transplantation. TCRdb keeps only in-frame clones here, not all; method: immunoSEQ multiplex PCR. The table includes approximately 18,000 clones, around 80% detected once. For these receptors, no antigen is known. The sequencing sample was made of memory CD4+ T cells from blood cultured with regulatory dendritic cells. The origin of the receptors is a human donor in good health. CDR3s leave out the opening cysteine and the closing phenylalanine or tryptophan.

j_call: TRBJ2-3; v_call: TRBV5-1; cdr3_aa: ASSLGTSGWGTDTQY
j_call: TRBJ1-2; v_call: TRBV4-2; cdr3_aa: ASSQDGQGARGYT
j_call: TRBJ2-7; v_call: TRBV2; cdr3_aa: ASRGTSGPSYEQY
j_call: TRBJ2-1; v_call: TRBV7-8; cdr3_aa: ATILQPTSGSYNEQF
j_call: TRBJ1-1; v_call: TRBV27; cdr3_aa: ASSPNRQGEAF
j_call: TRBJ2-7; v_call: TRBV18; cdr3_aa: ASSPFGNEQY
j_call: TRBJ2-3; v_call: TRBV9; cdr3_aa: ASSVGLDSTQY
j_call: TRBJ2-7; v_call: TRBV27; cdr3_aa: ASIGTGRYEQY
j_call: TRBJ2-7; v_call: TRBV28; cdr3_aa: ASISGFRGEQY
j_call: TRBJ2-3; v_call: TRBV6-4; cdr3_aa: ASSRAGGTGTDTQY
j_call: TRBJ2-7; v_call: TRBV5-4; cdr3_aa: ASSDRTGGYEQY
j_call: TRBJ2-7; v_call: TRBV4-1; cdr3_aa: ASSQVLLTSGRAYEQY
j_call: TRBJ2-2; v_call: TRBV28; cdr3_aa: ASSSGGAGTYLTGELF
j_call: TRBJ2-5; v_call: TRBV4-3; cdr3_aa: ASSQEFYGAKGRETQY
j_call: TRBJ1-2; v_call: TRBV21-1; cdr3_aa: ASSMMGHPYGYT
j_call: TRBJ2-5; v_call: TRBV4-2; cdr3_aa: ASSELGTDLYQETQY
j_call: TRBJ1-1; v_call: TRBV11-2; cdr3_aa: ASSYTGTEAF
j_call: TRBJ1-1; v_call: TRBV14; cdr3_aa: ASSQVGVPNTEAF
j_call: TRBJ1-4; v_call: TRBV7-2; cdr3_aa: ASSSELEKLF
j_call: TRBJ2-5; v_call: TRBV5-4; cdr3_aa: ASSSKAETQETQY
j_call: TRBJ2-7; v_call: TRBV11-2; cdr3_aa: ASSHFRDRTYEQY
j_call: TRBJ1-2; v_call: TRBV5-4; cdr3_aa: ASSHRNIMSTGVNYGYT
j_call: TRBJ2-7; v_call: TRBV29-1; cdr3_aa: SVEDQEGYEQY
j_call: TRBJ1-2; v_call: TRBV7-8; cdr3_aa: ASSWRGGDRGKGYT
j_call: TRBJ1-1; v_call: TRBV6-4; cdr3_aa: ASLRDTEAF
j_call: TRBJ1-1; v_call: TRBV9; cdr3_aa: ASSPTSGTGEAF
j_call: TRBJ1-5; v_call: TRBV10-3; cdr3_aa: AISEGGTVELPVGNQPQH
j_call: TRBJ2-3; v_call: TRBV15; cdr3_aa: ATSKAGGYTSTDTQY
j_call: TRBJ2-5; v_call: TRBV6-6; cdr3_aa: ASSYARLDQETQY
j_call: TRBJ2-5; v_call: TRBV6-6; cdr3_aa: ASSYEGETQY
j_call: TRBJ1-4; v_call: TRBV30; cdr3_aa: AWNRNNEKLF
j_call: TRBJ2-5; v_call: TRBV6-5; cdr3_aa: ASRPIDGTQY
j_call: TRBJ2-1; v_call: TRBV6-5; cdr3_aa: ASTTGADEQF
j_call: TRBJ2-2; v_call: TRBV9; cdr3_aa: ASSDISSGNAGELF
j_call: TRBJ2-1; v_call: TRBV18; cdr3_aa: ASSPLGLAASYNEQF
j_call: TRBJ2-2; v_call: TRBV7-2; cdr3_aa: ASSMGGQGIRDTGELF
j_call: TRBJ1-1; v_call: TRBV7-9; cdr3_aa: ASSLGSTGEAF
j_call: TRBJ1-6; v_call: TRBV7-2; cdr3_aa: ASRQYPGAGNSPLH
j_call: TRBJ2-3; v_call: TRBV5-1; cdr3_aa: ASSLSSGTDTQY
j_call: TRBJ2-4; v_call: TRBV9; cdr3_aa: ASSRAGTKNIQY
j_call: TRBJ1-1; v_call: TRBV9; cdr3_aa: ASSAIGRNTNTEAF
j_call: TRBJ2-7; v_call: TRBV21-1; cdr3_aa: ASSKGRVGLGQGANEQY
j_call: TRBJ2-7; v_call: TRBV11-2; cdr3_aa: ASSLSTSLIGEQY
j_call: TRBJ2-6; v_call: TRBV2; cdr3_aa: ASSPTDQSSGANVLT
j_call: TRBJ2-4; v_call: TRBV11-1; cdr3_aa: ASSPGHRAKNIQY
j_call: TRBJ2-5; v_call: TRBV19; cdr3_aa: ASSPLDGEETQY
j_call: TRBJ2-3; v_call: TRBV7-2; cdr3_aa: ASGPGTSGTDTQY
j_call: TRBJ2-3; v_call: TRBV21-1; cdr3_aa: ASSKERARDADTQY
j_call: TRBJ1-1; v_call: TRBV6-5; cdr3_aa: ASSYGQMGGGTEAF
j_call: TRBJ1-2; v_call: TRBV5-6; cdr3_aa: ASSYRGHGYT